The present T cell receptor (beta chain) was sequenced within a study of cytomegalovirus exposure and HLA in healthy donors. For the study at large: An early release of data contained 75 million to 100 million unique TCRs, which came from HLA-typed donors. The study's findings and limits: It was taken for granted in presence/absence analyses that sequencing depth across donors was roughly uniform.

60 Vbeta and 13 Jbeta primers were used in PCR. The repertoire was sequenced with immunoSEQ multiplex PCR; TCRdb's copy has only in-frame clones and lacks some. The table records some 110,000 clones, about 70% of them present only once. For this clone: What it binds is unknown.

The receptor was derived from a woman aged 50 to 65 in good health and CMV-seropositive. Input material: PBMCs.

In DNA, the CDR3 is TGTGCCAGCAGGGGTCTCATGAACACTGAAGCTTTCTTT. It codes for CASRGLMNTEAFF. The chain couples TRBV19 to TRBJ1-1, with D tentatively TRBD1 (6 bases). V was trimmed by 9 bases and J by 0 bases, leaving 11 bases between them. The CDR3 consists of 13 residues. Germline CDR1 LNHDA, CDR2 SQIVND (reference sequence).